This T cell receptor beta chain is from a study of cytomegalovirus exposure and HLA in healthy donors. Study results and limitations: Accounts indicate the classifier identified cytomegalovirus status with strong specificity and sensitivity. A list of 150 or so TCR beta chains associated with cytomegalovirus was given. In a later analysis, V- and J-gene trimming of beta chains associated with a DCLRE1C missense variant, replicated independently.

In the case of this clone: Antigen: not known.

PCR employed 60 Vbeta and 13 Jbeta primers. Profiled with immunoSEQ multiplex PCR; TCRdb holds only in-frame clones, not every one. The sample includes more than 100,000 clones, roughly 9% of them seen just once. This TCR was recovered from a woman in her thirties or forties in good health and CMV-seropositive. Sample: PBMCs.

The CDR3 is CASSPHLTGDGYTF. DNA for the CDR3: TGTGCCAGCAGCCCCCACCTGACAGGGGATGGCTACACCTTC. The chain recombines TRBV9 with TRBJ1-2; TRBD1 aligns across 8 bases. CDR3 length: 14 residues. V was pared by 4 bases and J by 6 bases, with 8 bases of the junction left unmatched. Germline CDR1 reads SGDLS; CDR2 reads YYNGEE.